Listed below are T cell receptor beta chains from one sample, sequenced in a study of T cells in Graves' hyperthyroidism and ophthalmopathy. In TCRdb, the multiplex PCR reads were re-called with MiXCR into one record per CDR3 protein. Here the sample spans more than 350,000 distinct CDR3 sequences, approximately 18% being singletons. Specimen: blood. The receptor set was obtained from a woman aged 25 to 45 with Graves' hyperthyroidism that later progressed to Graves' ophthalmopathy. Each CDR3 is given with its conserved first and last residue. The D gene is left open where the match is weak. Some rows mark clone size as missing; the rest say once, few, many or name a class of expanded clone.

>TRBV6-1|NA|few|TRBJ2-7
TGTGCCAGCAGTGACTGGACTGGGCAGTACTTC
CASSDWTGQYF
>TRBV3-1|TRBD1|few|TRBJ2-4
TGTGCCAGCAGCCGGGACAGAGAAAACATTCAGTACTTC
CASSRDRENIQYF
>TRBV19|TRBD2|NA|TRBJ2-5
TGTGCCAGTAGTATAAAAGGCGGGACTAGCGGGGGGCCACAAGAGACCCAGTACTTC
CASSIKGGTSGGPQETQYF
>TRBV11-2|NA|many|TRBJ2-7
TGTGCCAGCAGCTTATTGGCAGGACGCTACGAGCAGTACTTC
CASSLLAGRYEQYF
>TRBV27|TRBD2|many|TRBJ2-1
TGTGCCAGCAGTTCCTCTAGCGGGCATTACAATGAGCAGTTCTTC
CASSSSSGHYNEQFF
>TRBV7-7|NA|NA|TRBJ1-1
TGTGCTAGCAGCCCGGCTCCCCGGACGGGTAACACTGAAGCTTTCTTT
CASSPAPRTGNTEAFF
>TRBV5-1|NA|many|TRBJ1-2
TGCGCCAGCAGCGAGGGTAGGGACGGCTACACCTTC
CASSEGRDGYTF
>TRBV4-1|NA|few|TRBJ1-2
TGCGCCAGCAGCCCTGAACAGGGCGTTAACTATGGCTACACCTTC
CASSPEQGVNYGYTF
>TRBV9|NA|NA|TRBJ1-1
TGTGCCAGCAGCGTAGCCTTTTACACTGAAGCTTTCTTT
CASSVAFYTEAFF
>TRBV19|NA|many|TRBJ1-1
TGTGCCAGTACTCAGGGTACGACTGAAGCTTTCTTT
CASTQGTTEAFF